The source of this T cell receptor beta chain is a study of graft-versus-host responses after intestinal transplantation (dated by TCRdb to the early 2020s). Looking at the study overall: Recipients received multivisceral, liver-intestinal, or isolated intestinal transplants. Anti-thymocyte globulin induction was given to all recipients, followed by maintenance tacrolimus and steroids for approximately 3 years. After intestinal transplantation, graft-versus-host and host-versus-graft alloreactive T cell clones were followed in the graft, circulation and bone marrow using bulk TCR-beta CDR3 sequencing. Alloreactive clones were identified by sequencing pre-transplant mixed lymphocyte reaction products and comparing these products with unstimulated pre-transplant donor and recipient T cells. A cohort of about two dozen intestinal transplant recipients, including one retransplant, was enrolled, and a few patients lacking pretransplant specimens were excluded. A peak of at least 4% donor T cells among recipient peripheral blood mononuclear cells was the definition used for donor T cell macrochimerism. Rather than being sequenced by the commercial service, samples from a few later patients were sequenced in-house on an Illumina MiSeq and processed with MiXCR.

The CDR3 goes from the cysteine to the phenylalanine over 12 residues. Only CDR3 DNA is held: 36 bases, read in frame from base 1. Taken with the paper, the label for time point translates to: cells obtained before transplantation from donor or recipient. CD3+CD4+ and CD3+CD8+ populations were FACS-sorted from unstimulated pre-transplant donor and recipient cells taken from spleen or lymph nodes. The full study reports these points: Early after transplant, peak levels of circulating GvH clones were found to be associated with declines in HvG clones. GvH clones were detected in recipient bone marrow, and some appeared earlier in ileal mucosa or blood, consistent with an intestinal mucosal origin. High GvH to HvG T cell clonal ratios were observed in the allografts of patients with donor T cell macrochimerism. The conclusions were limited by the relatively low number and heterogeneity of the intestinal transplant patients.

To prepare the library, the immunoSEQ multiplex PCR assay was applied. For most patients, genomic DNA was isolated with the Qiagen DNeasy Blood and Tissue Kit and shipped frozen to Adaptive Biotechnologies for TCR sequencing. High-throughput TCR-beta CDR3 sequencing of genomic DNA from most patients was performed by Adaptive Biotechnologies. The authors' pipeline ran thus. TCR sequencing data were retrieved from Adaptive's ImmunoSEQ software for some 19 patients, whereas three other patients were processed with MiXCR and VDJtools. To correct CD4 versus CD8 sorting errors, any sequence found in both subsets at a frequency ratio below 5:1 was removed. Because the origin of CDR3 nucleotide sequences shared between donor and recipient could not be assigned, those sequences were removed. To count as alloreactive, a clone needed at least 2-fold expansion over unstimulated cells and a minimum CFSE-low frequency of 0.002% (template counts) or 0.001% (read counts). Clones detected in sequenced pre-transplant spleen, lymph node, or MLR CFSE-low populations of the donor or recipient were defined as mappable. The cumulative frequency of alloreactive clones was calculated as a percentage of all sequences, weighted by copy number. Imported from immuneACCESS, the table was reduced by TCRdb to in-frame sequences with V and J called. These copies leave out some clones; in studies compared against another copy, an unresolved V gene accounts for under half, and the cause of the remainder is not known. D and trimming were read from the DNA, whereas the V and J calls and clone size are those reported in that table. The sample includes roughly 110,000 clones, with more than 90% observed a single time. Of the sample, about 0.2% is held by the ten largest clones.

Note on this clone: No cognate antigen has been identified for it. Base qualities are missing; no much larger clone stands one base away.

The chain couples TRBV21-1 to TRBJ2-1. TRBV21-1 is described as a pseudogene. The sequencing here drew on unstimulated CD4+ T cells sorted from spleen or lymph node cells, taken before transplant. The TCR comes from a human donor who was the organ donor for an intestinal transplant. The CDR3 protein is CASSKAHNEQFF. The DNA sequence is TGTGCCAGCAGCAAAGCCCACAATGAGCAGTTCTTC.